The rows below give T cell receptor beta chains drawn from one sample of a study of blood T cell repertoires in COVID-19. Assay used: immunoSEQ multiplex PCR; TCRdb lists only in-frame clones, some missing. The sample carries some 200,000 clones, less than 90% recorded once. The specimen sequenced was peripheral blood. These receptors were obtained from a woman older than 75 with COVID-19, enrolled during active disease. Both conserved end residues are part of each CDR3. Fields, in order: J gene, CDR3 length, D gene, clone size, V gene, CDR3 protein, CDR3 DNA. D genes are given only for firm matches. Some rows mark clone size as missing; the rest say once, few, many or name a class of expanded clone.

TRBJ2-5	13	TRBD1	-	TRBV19	CASSTTGGETQYF	TGTGCCAGTAGTACCACAGGGGGAGAGACCCAGTACTTC
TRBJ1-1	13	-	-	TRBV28	CASSLGGGPEAFF	TGTGCCAGCAGTTTGGGGGGGGGACCTGAAGCTTTCTTT
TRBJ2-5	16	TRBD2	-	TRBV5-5	CASSPPQRGLPETQYF	TGTGCCAGCAGCCCCCCCCAGCGGGGTCTGCCAGAGACCCAGTACTTC
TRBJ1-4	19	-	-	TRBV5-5	CASSLKYYSGLGTNEKLFF	TGTGCCAGCAGCTTGAAGTATTATTCAGGGTTGGGGACTAATGAAAAACTGTTTTTT
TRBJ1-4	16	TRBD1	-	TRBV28	CASSLGTGTGFEKLFF	TGTGCCAGCAGCCTAGGGACCGGGACAGGGTTTGAAAAACTGTTTTTT
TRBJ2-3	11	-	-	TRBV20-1	CSASLGDTQYF	TGCAGTGCCTCGCTAGGCGATACGCAGTATTTT
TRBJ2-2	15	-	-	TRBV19	CASSQIPPNTGELFF	TGTGCCAGTAGCCAGATCCCACCCAACACCGGGGAGCTGTTTTTT
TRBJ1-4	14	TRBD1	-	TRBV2	CASTYTGVEEKLFF	TGTGCCAGCACCTATACAGGGGTGGAGGAAAAACTGTTTTTT
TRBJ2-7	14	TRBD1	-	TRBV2	CASSPGTAPYEQYF	TGTGCCAGCAGCCCCGGGACAGCCCCCTACGAGCAGTACTTC
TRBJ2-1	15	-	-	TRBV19	CASRIDGGTYNEQFF	TGTGCCAGTCGTATCGACGGCGGAACTTACAATGAGCAGTTCTTC
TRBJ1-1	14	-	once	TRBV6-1	CASSEKGRTTEAFF	TGTGCCAGCAGTGAAAAGGGGAGGACAACTGAAGCTTTCTTT
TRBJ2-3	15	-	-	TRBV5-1	CASSLDRASTDTQYF	TGCGCCAGCAGCTTGGACAGGGCCAGCACAGATACGCAGTATTTT
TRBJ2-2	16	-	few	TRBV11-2	CASSLLMGSYTGELFF	TGTGCCAGCAGCTTACTAATGGGCTCGTACACCGGGGAGCTGTTTTTT
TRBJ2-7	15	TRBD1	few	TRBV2	CASSANRDRLYEQYF	TGTGCCAGCAGTGCAAACCGGGACAGACTCTACGAGCAGTACTTC
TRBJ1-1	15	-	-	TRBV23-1	CASSQLQGFITEAFF	TGCGCCAGCAGTCAACTACAGGGTTTTATCACTGAAGCTTTCTTT
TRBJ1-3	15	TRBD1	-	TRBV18	CASSPDRVSGNTIYF	TGTGCCAGCTCACCAGACAGGGTCTCTGGAAACACCATATATTTT
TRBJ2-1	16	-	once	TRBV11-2	CASSYPQQGSYNEQFF	TGTGCCAGCAGCTACCCCCAACAGGGCTCCTACAATGAGCAGTTCTTC
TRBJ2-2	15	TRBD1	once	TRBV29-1	CSVRVQGAGTGELFF	TGCAGCGTTCGGGTGCAGGGGGCGGGCACCGGGGAGCTGTTTTTT
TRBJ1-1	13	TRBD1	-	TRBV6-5	CASKDRAPTEAFF	TGTGCCAGCAAAGACAGGGCGCCCACTGAAGCTTTCTTT
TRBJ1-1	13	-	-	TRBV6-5	CASSRTANTEAFF	TGTGCCAGCAGCCGCACAGCCAACACTGAAGCTTTCTTT
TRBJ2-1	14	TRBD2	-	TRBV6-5	CASSSTSGGKYQFF	TGTGCCAGCAGTTCTACTAGCGGGGGTAAATATCAGTTCTTC
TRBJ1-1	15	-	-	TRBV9	CASSPRISMNTEAFF	TGTGCCAGCAGCCCCCGGATTAGCATGAACACTGAAGCTTTCTTT
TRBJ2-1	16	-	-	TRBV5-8	CASRSPGLDSYNEQFF	TGTGCCAGCAGATCTCCGGGACTGGACTCCTACAATGAGCAGTTCTTC
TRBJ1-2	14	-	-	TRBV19	CASSRREANYGYTF	TGTGCCAGTAGTCGTAGGGAGGCGAACTATGGCTACACCTTC
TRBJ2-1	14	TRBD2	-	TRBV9	CASSATSGYNEQFF	TGTGCCAGCAGCGCGACTAGCGGGTACAATGAGCAGTTCTTC
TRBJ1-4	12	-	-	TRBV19	CASNDRNEKLFF	TGTGCCAGTAACGACAGAAATGAAAAACTGTTTTTT
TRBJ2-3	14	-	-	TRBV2	CASMGGAQINTQYF	TGTGCCAGCATGGGGGGGGCACAAATAAATACGCAGTATTTT
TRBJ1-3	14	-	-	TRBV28	CAIRPRVVGNTIYF	TGTGCCATTCGACCTAGAGTGGTTGGAAACACCATATATTTT
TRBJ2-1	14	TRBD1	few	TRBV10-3	CAIAGQGGNNEQFF	TGTGCCATCGCAGGACAGGGGGGCAACAATGAGCAGTTCTTC
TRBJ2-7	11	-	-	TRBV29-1	CSVAGPYEQYF	TGCAGCGTTGCAGGTCCCTACGAGCAGTACTTC
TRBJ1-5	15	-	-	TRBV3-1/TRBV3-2	CASSQGTGSNQPQHF	TGTGCCAGCAGCCAAGGTACGGGTAGCAATCAGCCCCAGCATTTT
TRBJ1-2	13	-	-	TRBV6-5	CASRRALNYGYTF	TGTGCCAGCAGGAGGGCCCTTAACTATGGCTACACCTTC
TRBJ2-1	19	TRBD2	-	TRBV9	CASSVASGDRGGSYNEQFF	TGTGCCAGCAGCGTAGCATCCGGGGATCGGGGGGGCTCCTACAATGAGCAGTTCTTC
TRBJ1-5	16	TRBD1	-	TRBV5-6	CASSLAWDRGSQPQHF	TGTGCCAGCAGCTTGGCCTGGGACAGGGGAAGTCAGCCCCAGCATTTT
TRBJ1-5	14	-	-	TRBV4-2	CASSQGEGNQPQHF	TGTGCCAGCAGCCAAGGGGAGGGCAATCAGCCCCAGCATTTT
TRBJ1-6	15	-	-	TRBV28	CASSVAERQNSPLHF	TGTGCCAGCAGTGTCGCTGAGAGACAGAATTCACCCCTCCACTTT
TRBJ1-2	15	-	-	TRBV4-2	CASSQDPQGSYGYTF	TGTGCCAGCAGCCAAGATCCCCAGGGAAGCTATGGCTACACCTTC
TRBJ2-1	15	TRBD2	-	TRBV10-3	CAISELAGGLNEQFF	TGTGCCATCAGTGAATTAGCGGGGGGCCTCAATGAGCAGTTCTTC
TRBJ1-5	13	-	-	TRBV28	CAIQGLLDQPQHF	TGTGCCATCCAGGGGCTGTTAGACCAGCCCCAGCATTTT
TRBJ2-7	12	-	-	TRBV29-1	CSARGMLGEQYF	TGCAGCGCGAGGGGCATGTTGGGCGAGCAGTACTTC
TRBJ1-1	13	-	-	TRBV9	CASSPQMNTEAFF	TGTGCCAGCAGCCCTCAGATGAACACTGAAGCTTTCTTT
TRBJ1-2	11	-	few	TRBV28	CATGGVYGYTF	TGTGCGACCGGGGGGGTCTATGGCTACACCTTC
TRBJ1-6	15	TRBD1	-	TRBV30	CAWNFRGTDDSPLHF	TGTGCCTGGAACTTTAGAGGGACAGATGATTCACCCCTCCACTTT
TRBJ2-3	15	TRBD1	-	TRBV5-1	CASSLVGQGTDTQYF	TGCGCCAGCAGCTTGGTGGGACAGGGCACAGATACGCAGTATTTT
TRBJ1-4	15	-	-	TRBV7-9	CASSLDGGSYEKLFF	TGTGCCAGCAGCTTAGACGGGGGATCCTATGAAAAACTGTTTTTT
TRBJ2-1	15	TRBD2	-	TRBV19	CASSEGLASGNEQFF	TGTGCCAGTAGTGAAGGACTAGCGTCTGGCAATGAGCAGTTCTTC
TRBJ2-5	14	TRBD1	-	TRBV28	CASSFRGQVGTQYF	TGTGCCAGCAGTTTTCGGGGACAGGTGGGGACCCAGTACTTC